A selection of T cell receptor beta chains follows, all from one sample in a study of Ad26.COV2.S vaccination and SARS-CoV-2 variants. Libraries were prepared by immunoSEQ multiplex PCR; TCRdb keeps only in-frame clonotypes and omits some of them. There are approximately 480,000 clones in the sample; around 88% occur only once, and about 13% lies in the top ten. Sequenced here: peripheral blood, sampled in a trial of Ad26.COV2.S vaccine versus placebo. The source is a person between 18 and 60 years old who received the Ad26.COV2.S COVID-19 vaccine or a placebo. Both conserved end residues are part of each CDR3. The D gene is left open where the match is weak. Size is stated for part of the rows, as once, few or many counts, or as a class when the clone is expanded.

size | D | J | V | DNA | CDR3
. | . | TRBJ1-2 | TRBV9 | TGTGCCAGCAGCGTAGTAGCTAACTATGGCTACACCTTC | CASSVVANYGYTF
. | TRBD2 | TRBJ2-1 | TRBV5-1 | TGCGCCAGCAGCCGCAAAGCGGGAGGGTACAATGAGCAGTTCTTC | CASSRKAGGYNEQFF
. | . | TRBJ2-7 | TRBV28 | TGTGCCAGCAGTCCTTCCGGGACACCTCCCTACGAGCAGTACTTC | CASSPSGTPPYEQYF
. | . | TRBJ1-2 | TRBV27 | TGTGCCAGCAGTTTGAGGCCAGGGAAGGGTCATGGCTACACCTTC | CASSLRPGKGHGYTF
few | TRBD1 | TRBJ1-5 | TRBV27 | TGTGCCAGCAGTTCGACAGGGGGCGGCAATCAGCCCCAGCATTTT | CASSSTGGGNQPQHF
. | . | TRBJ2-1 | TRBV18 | TGTGCCAGCTCGAGGGCCGGGAATGAGCAGTTCTTC | CASSRAGNEQFF
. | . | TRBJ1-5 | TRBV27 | TGTGCCAGCACCGTCGGACTGGGGTGGCCCCAGCATTTT | CASTVGLGWPQHF
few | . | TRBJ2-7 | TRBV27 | TGTGCCAGCAGTTCCCGACAGGCCTACGAGCAGTACTTC | CASSSRQAYEQYF
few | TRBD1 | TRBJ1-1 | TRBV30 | TGTGCCCGGAAGACAGGGGGTGGTGTTGAAGCTTTCTTT | CARKTGGGVEAFF
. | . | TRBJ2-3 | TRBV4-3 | TGCGCCAGCAGCCAAGACTATCGGCGTTCTCTTTTCACAGATACGCAGTATTTT | CASSQDYRRSLFTDTQYF
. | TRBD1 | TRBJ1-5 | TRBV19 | TGTGCCAGTAGTTCCTGGGACAGCGCGACCTTGCCCCAGCATTTT | CASSSWDSATLPQHF
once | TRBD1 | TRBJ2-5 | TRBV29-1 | TGCAGCGTTGAAGCTTGGGACAGGGGGGTAGAGACCCAGTACTTC | CSVEAWDRGVETQYF
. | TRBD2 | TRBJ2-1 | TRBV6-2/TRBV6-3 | TGTGCCAGCAGTTTCTCTAGCGGGAGTATCCCTGGGGATGAGCAGTTCTTC | CASSFSSGSIPGDEQFF
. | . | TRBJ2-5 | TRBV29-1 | TGCAGCGTTGACGGCGTGGAGACCCAGTACTTC | CSVDGVETQYF
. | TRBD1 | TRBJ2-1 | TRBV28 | TGTGCCAGCAGAACGGACAGGCAGCAGCAGTTCTTC | CASRTDRQQQFF
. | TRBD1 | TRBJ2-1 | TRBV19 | TGTGCCAGTAAAGGGACAGGGGCCGATGAGCAGTTCTTC | CASKGTGADEQFF
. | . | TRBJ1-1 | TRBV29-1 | TGCAGCGTTGAAGGGCGATACTCTGAAGCTTTCTTT | CSVEGRYSEAFF
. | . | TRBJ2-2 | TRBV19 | TGTGCCAGTAGACCCCGGCCCGGGACAACCCCAACCAAAAACACCGGGGAGCTGTTTTTT | CASRPRPGTTPTKNTGELFF
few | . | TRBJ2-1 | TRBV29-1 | TGCAGCGTTGTTCAGCCTCCAACCTCCTACAATGAGCAGTTCTTC | CSVVQPPTSYNEQFF
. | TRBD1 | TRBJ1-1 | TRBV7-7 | TGTGCCAGCAGCTCTCAGGGGACAGTGAACACTGAAGCTTTCTTT | CASSSQGTVNTEAFF
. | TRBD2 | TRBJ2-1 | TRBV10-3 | TGTGCCATCAGCTTCGGGACTAGATCTGAGCAGTTCTTC | CAISFGTRSEQFF
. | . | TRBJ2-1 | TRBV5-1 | TGCGCCAGCAGCCCCACGGGACATGAGCAGTTCTTC | CASSPTGHEQFF
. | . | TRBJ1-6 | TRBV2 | TGTGCCAGCAAACCGAACGGGGCAGGGTCGGCACCCCTCCACTTT | CASKPNGAGSAPLHF
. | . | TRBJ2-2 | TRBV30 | TGTGCCTGGAGTCATAGCGGGAACACCGGGGAGCTGTTTTTT | CAWSHSGNTGELFF
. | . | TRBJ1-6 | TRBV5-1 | TGCGCCAGCAGCGTGGGCGCGGATAATTCACCCCTCCACTTT | CASSVGADNSPLHF
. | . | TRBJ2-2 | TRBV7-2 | TGTGCCAGCAGCTTTCGTGTCACCGGGGAGCTGTTTTTT | CASSFRVTGELFF
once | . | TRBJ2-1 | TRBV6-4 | TGTGCCACCTCATCAACGTCAGGGATAGGCGAGCAGTTCTTC | CATSSTSGIGEQFF
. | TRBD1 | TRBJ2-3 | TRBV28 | TGTGCCAGCACCGCTGGGACAGGGGGCACAGATACGCAGTATTTT | CASTAGTGGTDTQYF
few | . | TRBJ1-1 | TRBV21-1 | TGTGCCAGCAGCAAAGAGGGGGAGGGGGAGCAAGAGAACACTGAAGCTTTCTTT | CASSKEGEGEQENTEAFF
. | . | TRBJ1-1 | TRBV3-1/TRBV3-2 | TGTGCCAGCAGCCAAGCTTCCAGGGAAGCTTTCTTT | CASSQASREAFF
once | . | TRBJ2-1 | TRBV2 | TGTGCCAGCAGTGTAGGGGCAGGTCCGTTCTTC | CASSVGAGPFF